This TCR beta chain was sequenced in a study of long-term antiretroviral therapy in people with HIV (dated by TCRdb to between 2020 and 2023). For the study in its entirety: Collection of the earliest samples took place about a decade ahead of the 2015 WHO recommendation for immediate ART, at a time when ART was typically delayed until CD4 counts fell. A retrospective serial study tested whether changes in peripheral blood TRB repertoire composition and diversity were associated with ART initiation and durable HIV suppression. A total of 150 to 200 cryopreserved PBMC samples were contributed to the cohort by 30 adults with confirmed HIV infection, with samples collected serially over a mean of roughly six years (range 1-12). Among the roughly 30 participants with HIV, roughly eleven were female. No cross-contamination during QIAcube processing turned up in test extractions that ran a monoclonal T-cell line alongside 33 polyclonal samples.

From the germline V gene, CDR1 is SGHRS and CDR2 is YFSETQ. The CDR3, from cysteine to phenylalanine, totals 15 residues. The read is trimmed to its CDR3 DNA, 45 bases read in frame from base 1. Trimmed from V: 0 bases; trimmed from J: 7 bases; junction bases lacking a gene match: 4. To be included, a participant needed at least one PBMC sample from before ART initiation plus at least two post-ART samples. All participants with HIV were treated in the United States of America. Cryopreserved samples of roughly 0.85-11 million PBMC were thawed and washed before DNA extraction. At the time of the earliest PBMC sample for each participant with HIV, ages ranged from about 23 to 60 years. PBMC samples from each participant spanned 1-4 timepoints before ART initiation and 2-8 timepoints after ART initiation, with a median of 7 samples. Serial HIV viral load, CD4+ T-cell count, ART history and demographic data were obtained for every participant. Genomic DNA was extracted from unsorted PBMC with a Qiagen kit on a QIAcube, processed in batches of 12 samples.

The immunoSEQ hsTCRB v3.0 assay was used at survey level resolution to sequence the TRB variable region. The targeted TRB sequencing depth was roughly 40,000-55,000 T-cell genomes per sample. An Illumina MiSeq with a v3 150-cycle kit was used to sequence the pooled TRB libraries. In the authors' own workflow: Repertoire analysis was run in R within a reproducible Nextflow workflow that covered QC, data transformation and analysis. LymphoSeq2, an R package for AIRR-Seq data exploration, was used to implement custom analyses. A handful of samples that produced fewer than 5000 total TRB sequences were removed, so 150 to 200 HIV repertoires were analyzed. Among the roughly 190 retained HIV repertoires, 55 to 65 were collected before ART initiation and approximately 130 were collected after ART initiation. Repertoires were downsampled to 5000 TRB nucleotide sequences, with summary statistics averaged over 100 downsampling iterations. TRB sequences were retained for analysis only if CDR3 regions of at least seven amino acids were present. A Shannon entropy-derived clonality score and the Gini coefficient were used to measure diversity. Repertoire networks linked the top 5000 CDR3 amino acid sequences whenever two sequences differed by an edit distance of one. GLIPH2 predicted antigen specificity groups and MHC restriction for TRB CDR3 amino acid sequences. To flag known CMV, EBV, HIV or tissue antigen associations, CDR3 amino acid sequences were matched against VDJdb and McPAS-TCR. Pre-ART, post-ART and control groups were compared with Wilcoxon signed-rank tests and Holm-Bonferroni correction. In TCRdb, the immuneACCESS table is reduced to in-frame sequences with V and J assigned. These tables do not hold every clone; where another copy was compared, an unresolved V gene accounts for under half, and the others remain unexplained. Clone size and V and J calls were adopted from that table, with D and trimming inferred from the DNA. For this sample there are about 16,000 clones; 80% to 90% appear just once. The ten largest clonotypes hold about 5% of the sample.

General conclusions and limits of the study: Expanded TRB clones identified before ART initiation dominated the repertoire across all time points, though the dominance fluctuated and decreased in many PLHIV after ART. Compared with controls, HIV repertoires had narrower CDR3 length ranges, and the network structure pointed to an antigen-experienced repertoire that shifted only slightly toward naive after ART. Inferences about post-ART repertoire changes are limited because no data were available on ART adherence, viral resistance or therapy changes. Starting ART was linked to a significant rise in TRB diversity, yet even after long-term ART the diversity remained significantly lower than in transplant donor controls. The samples were dated from about 2003 to 2017, and the ART regimens that were used may be less effective than current ART regimens. Limited PBMC availability meant only the TCR beta chain was sequenced, without alpha chain pairing. Because pre-ART samples had limited cell numbers, unsorted PBMC were profiled rather than sorted CD4+ and CD8+ T cells.

Concerning this clone itself: Its antigen remains undetermined. Base quality data are lacking; no much larger clone is found one base away.

The source material was unsorted PBMCs, sampled 0.5 years after starting antiretroviral therapy. The chain is assembled from TRBV5-1 and TRBJ2-1; 10 of the junction bases match TRBD2. This receptor was taken from a woman aged 40 to 50 with HIV. The nucleotide sequence is TGCGCCAGCAGCTTGGGGAGCGGGAGGGGGAATGAGCAGTTCTTC. This gives the protein CASSLGSGRGNEQFF.